The 2 T cell receptor beta chains below all came from one sample that was sequenced in a study of OX40 agonist ivuxolimab in advanced cancers. Assay: immunoSEQ multiplex PCR; the TCRdb copy retains only in-frame clones and omits some. This sample has more than 50,000 clones, with more than 85% found just once. Source: CD4+ or CD8+ T cells sorted from blood, taken in a trial of the OX40 agonist ivuxolimab. The source is an adult with an advanced solid tumor such as melanoma, head and neck, liver or kidney cancer.

This clone showed up just once. The rearrangement uses TRBV29-1 and TRBJ2-6; 7 bases are shared with TRBD1. The CDR3 length is 15 residues. Looked up from germline, CDR1 is SQVTM and CDR2 is ANQGSEA. Trimming removed 1 base from V and 2 bases from J; junction bases left unmatched: 2. The CDR3 sequence is CSVEGGQPGANVLTF. The CDR3 bases are TGCAGCGTTGAAGGGGGACAGCCTGGGGCCAACGTCCTGACTTTC.

The J gene is TRBJ1-1, the V gene TRBV19; D not resolved. Per germline, CDR1 LNHDA and CDR2 SQIVND (reference sequence). The CDR3 covers 14 residues. With 5 bases removed from V and 4 bases from J, the gap between germline ends came to 14 bases. CDR3 sequence (DNA): TGTGCCAGTAGTCCCGGGTCTTTAGCCACTGAAGCTTTCTTT. It codes for CASSPGSLATEAFF.